This T cell receptor beta chain was sequenced in a study of blood T cell repertoires in COVID-19. Germline V CDR1 and CDR2: MNHEY, SVGAGI. This CDR3 has 16 amino acids. Trimming at V came to 0 bases and at J to 5 bases, leaving 7 bases not matched to a gene. Generated by immunoSEQ multiplex PCR, the TCRdb table keeps only in-frame clones and is missing some. Of around 250,000 clones in the sample, around nine tenths were seen once. The rearrangement joins TRBV6-5 to TRBJ2-3, with 8 bases lining up with TRBD1. The receptor's source is a woman in her seventies with active or convalescent COVID-19. The sequencing sample was made of peripheral blood. The CDR3 coding sequence is TGTGCCAGCAGTTACTCGACAGGGGCCCGAGAAGATACGCAGTATTTT. Protein: CASSYSTGAREDTQYF.